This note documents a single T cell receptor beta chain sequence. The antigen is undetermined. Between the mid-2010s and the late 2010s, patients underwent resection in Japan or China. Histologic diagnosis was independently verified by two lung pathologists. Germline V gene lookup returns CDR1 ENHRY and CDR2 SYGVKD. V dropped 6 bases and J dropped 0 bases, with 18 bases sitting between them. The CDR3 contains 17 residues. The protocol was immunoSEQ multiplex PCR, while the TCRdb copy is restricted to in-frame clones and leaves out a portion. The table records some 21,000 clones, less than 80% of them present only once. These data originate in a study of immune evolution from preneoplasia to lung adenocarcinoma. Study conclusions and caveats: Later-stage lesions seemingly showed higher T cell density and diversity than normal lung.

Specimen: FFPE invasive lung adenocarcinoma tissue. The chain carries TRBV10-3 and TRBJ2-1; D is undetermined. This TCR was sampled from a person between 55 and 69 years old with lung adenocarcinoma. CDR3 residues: CAISMPKTGSSYNEQFF. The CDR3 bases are TGTGCCATCAGCATGCCAAAGACTGGAAGCTCCTACAATGAGCAGTTCTTC.